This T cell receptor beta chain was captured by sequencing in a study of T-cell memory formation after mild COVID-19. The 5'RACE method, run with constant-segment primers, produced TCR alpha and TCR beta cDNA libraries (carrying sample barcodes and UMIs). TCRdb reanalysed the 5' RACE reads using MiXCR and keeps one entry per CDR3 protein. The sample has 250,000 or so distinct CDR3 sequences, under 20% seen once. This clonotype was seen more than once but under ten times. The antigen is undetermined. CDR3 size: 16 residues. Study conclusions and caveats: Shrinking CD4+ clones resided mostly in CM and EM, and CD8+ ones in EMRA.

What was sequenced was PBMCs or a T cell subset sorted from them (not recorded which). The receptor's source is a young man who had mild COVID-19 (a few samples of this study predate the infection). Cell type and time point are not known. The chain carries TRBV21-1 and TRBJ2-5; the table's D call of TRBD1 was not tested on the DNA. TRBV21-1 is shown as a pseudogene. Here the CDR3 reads CASSKSGVGTPETQYF. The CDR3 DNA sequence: TGTGCCAGCAGCAAAAGCGGAGTCGGCACCCCGGAGACCCAGTACTTC.